This T cell receptor (beta chain) is from a study of T cell responses to AZD1222 COVID-19 vaccine. Germline lookup yields CDR1 MNHEY and CDR2 SVGEGT. The CDR3 length is 16 residues. The V and J ends lost 2 bases and 7 bases, in that order; junction bases with no gene match: 8. Sequencing was performed with immunoSEQ multiplex PCR; in TCRdb, only in-frame clones are kept and a portion is missing. The sample carries some 110,000 clones, around 92% recorded once. The rearrangement links TRBV6-2 or TRBV6-3 to TRBJ2-1; 10 nucleotides agree with TRBD2. The sequencing used peripheral blood, collected on day 0 of AZD1222 vaccination. This receptor was identified in an adult in good health. DNA for the CDR3: TGTGCCAGCAGTTACGCCCTAGCGGGAGTGGGTAATGAGCAGTTCTTC. Protein: CASSYALAGVGNEQFF.